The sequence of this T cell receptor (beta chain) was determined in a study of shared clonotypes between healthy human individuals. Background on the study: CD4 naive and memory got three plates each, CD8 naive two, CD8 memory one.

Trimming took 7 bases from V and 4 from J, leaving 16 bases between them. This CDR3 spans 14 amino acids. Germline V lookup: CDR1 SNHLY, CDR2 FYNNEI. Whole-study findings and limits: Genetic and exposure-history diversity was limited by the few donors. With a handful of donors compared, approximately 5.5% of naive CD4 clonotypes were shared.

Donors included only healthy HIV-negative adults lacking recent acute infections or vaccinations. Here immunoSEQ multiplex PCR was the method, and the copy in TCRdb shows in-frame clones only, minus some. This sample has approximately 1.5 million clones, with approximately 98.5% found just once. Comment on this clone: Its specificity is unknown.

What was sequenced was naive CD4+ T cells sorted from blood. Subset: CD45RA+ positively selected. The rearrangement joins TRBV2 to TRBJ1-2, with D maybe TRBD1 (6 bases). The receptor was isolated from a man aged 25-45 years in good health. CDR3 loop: CASTADRATYGYTF. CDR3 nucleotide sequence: TGTGCCAGCACCGCGGACAGAGCAACCTATGGCTACACCTTC.